The 2 T cell receptor beta chains below were found in one sample sequenced in a study of cytomegalovirus exposure and HLA in healthy donors. Amplification used 60 Vbeta primers and 13 Jbeta primers. Profiling relied on immunoSEQ multiplex PCR, and the TCRdb table lists in-frame clones only, not all of them. The sample lists roughly 180,000 clones; about 77% were seen once. Input material: PBMCs. All receptors come from a woman in her twenties or thirties in good health and CMV-seropositive.

The V call is TRBV7-9, the J call TRBJ2-3, with D unclear. The CDR3 has 12 amino acids. V was clipped by 6 bases and J by 0 bases, with 4 bases between them. Germline CDR1 reads SEHNR; CDR2 reads FQNEAQ (reference sequence). CDR3 region: CASSKSTDTQYF. The CDR3 DNA reads TGTGCCAGCAGTAAAAGCACAGATACGCAGTATTTT.

The chain uses TRBV5-1 and TRBJ1-2; TRBD1 matches at 7 bases. Germline V lookup: CDR1 SGHRS, CDR2 YFSETQ. The CDR3 contains 15 residues. The V segment lost 10 bases and the J segment 7 bases; nucleotides outside the gene matches: 19. The CDR3 reads CALVKFQGVGGGYTF. CDR3 nucleotide sequence: TGCGCCTTGGTAAAATTCCAGGGGGTTGGAGGTGGCTACACCTTC.